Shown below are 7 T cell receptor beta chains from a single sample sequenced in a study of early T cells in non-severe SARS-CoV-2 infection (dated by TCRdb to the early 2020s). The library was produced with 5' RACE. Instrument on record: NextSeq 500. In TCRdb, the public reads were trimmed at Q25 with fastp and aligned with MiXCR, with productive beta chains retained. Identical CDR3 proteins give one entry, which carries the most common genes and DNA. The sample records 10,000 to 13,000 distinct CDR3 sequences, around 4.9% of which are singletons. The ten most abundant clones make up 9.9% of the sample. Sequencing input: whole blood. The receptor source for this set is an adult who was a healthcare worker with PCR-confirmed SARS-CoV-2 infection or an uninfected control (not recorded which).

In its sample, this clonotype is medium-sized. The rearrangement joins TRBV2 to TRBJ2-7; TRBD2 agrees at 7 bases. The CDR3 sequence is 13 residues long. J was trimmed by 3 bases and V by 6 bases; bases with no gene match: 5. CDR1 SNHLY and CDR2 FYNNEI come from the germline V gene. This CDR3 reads CASRSGGDYEQYF. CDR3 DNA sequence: TGTGCCAGCAGGTCTGGGGGGGACTACGAGCAGTACTTC.

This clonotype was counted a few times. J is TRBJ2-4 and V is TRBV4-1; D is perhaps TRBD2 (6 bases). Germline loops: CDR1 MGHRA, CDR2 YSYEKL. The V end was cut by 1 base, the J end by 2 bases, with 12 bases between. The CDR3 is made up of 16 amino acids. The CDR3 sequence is CASSQVTGGSKNIQYF. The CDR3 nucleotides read TGCGCCAGCAGCCAAGTAACCGGGGGATCCAAAAACATTCAGTACTTC.

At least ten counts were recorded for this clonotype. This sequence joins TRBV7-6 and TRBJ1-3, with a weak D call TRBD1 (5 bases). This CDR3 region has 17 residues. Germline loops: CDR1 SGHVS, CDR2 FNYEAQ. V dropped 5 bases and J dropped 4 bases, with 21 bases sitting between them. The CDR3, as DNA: TGTGCCAGCAGCCGCCCCGATGCGGGGGTAGGGGGAAACACCATATATTTT. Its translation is CASSRPDAGVGGNTIYF.

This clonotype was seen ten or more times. CDR3 loop: CASSTQETQYF. CDR3 coding DNA: TGTGCCAGCAGCACCCAAGAGACCCAGTACTTC. The chain uses TRBV3-1 and TRBJ2-5, with D hard to call. CDR3 length equals 11 residues. Germline values: CDR1 LGHDT, CDR2 YNNKEL (reference sequence). The V end was cut by 5 bases, the J end by 1 base, with 2 bases between.

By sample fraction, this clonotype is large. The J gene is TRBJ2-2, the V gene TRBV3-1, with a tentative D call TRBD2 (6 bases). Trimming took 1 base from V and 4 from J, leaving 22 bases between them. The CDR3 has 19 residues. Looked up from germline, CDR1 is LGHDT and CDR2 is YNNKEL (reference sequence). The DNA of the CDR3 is TGTGCCAGCAGCCAAGTTAGCTCCCAGGCGGGGCTCGGCACCGGGGAGCTGTTTTTT. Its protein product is CASSQVSSQAGLGTGELFF.

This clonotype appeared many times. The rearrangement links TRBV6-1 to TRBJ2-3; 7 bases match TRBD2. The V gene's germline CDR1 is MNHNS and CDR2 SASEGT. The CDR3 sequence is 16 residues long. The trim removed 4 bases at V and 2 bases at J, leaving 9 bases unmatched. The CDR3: CASSVTGGPTTDTQYF. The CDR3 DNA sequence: TGTGCCAGCAGTGTCACGGGGGGACCTACCACAGATACGCAGTATTTT.

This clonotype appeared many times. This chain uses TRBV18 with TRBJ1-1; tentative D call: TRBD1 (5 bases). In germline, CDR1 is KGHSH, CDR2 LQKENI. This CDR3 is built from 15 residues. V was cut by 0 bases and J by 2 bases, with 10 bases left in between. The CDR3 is CASSPPRDGNTEAFF. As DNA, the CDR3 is TGTGCCAGCTCACCACCTAGGGACGGCAACACTGAAGCTTTCTTT.